The clone carrying this TCR beta chain was seen more than once but under ten times. Its antigen is still unknown. These data originate in a study of blood T cells in healthy people across ages. The study's findings and limits: Diversity estimates from one million T cells were considered underestimates.

The CDR3 covers 13 residues. Germline V CDR1 and CDR2: LGHDT, YNNKEL (reference sequence). The second PCR ran 7 to 11 cycles with a sample-barcoded 5' primer and J-beta primers. TCRdb itself ran the 5' RACE reads through MiXCR, one entry per CDR3 protein. The profile shows about 680,000 distinct CDR3 sequences, approximately 49% of them singletons. Sequencing was done on a sample of blood. The receptor's source is a woman aged 55 to 70 in good health. V usage is TRBV3-1 and J usage is TRBJ2-7; D remains unclear. The DNA end is a closer match to TRBJ2-5, so the J assignment may be wrong. CDR3 DNA sequence: TGTGCCAGCAGCCAAGCTGCCCTTGAGACCCAGTACTTC. Translation gives CASSQAALETQYF.